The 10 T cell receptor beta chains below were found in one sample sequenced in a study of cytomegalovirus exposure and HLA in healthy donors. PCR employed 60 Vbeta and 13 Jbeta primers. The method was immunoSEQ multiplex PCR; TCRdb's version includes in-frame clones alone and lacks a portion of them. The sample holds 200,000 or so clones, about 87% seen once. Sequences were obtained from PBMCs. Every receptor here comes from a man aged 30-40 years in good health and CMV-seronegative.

The CDR3 bases are TGCGCCAGCAGCCAGAGACTGGGTTGGGGGACTAGCGGGATTAGCTCCTACGAGCAGTACTTC. Translation gives CASSQRLGWGTSGISSYEQYF. This chain links TRBV4-3 with TRBJ2-7; 13 bases match TRBD2. The ends lost 3 bases at V and 0 bases at J; junction bases unmatched: 17. The CDR3 has 21 amino acids. Germline loops: CDR1 LGHNA, CDR2 YSLEER.

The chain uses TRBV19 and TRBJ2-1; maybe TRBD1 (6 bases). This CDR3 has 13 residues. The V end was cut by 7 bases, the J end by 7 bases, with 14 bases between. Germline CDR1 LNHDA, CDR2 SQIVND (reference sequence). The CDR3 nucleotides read TGTGCCAGTATGACCGCCACAGGGAATGAGCAGTTCTTC. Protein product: CASMTATGNEQFF.

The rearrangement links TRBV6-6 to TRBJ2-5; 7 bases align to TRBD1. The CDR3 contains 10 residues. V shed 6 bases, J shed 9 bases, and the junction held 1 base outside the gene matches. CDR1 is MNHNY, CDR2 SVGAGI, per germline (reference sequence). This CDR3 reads CASRQGAQYF. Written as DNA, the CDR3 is TGTGCCAGCAGGCAGGGGGCCCAGTACTTC.

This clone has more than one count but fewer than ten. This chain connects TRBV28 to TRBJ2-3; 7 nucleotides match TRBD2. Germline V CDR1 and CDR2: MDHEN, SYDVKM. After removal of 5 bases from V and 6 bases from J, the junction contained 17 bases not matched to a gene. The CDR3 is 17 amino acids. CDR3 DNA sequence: TGTGCCAGCAGTACCTCACCCGGGACTAACTTGGGGGATACGCAGTATTTT. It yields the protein CASSTSPGTNLGDTQYF.

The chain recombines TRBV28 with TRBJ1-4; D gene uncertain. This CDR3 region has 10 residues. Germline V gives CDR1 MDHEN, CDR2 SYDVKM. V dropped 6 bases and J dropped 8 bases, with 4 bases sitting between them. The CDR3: CASSQEKLFF. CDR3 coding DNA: TGTGCCAGCAGCCAGGAAAAACTGTTTTTT. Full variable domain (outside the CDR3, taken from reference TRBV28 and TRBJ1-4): DVKVTQSSRYLVKRTGEKVFLECVQDMDHENMFWYRQDPGLGLRLIYFSYDVKMKEKGDIPEGYSVSREKKERFSLILESASTNQTSMYLCASSQEKLFFGSGTQLSVL.

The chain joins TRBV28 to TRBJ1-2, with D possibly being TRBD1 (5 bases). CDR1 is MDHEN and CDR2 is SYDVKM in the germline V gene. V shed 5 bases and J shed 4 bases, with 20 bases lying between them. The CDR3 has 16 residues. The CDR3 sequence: CASSPPPRGGSYGYTF. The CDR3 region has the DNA TGTGCCAGCAGTCCACCGCCCCGGGGGGGTTCCTATGGCTACACCTTC.

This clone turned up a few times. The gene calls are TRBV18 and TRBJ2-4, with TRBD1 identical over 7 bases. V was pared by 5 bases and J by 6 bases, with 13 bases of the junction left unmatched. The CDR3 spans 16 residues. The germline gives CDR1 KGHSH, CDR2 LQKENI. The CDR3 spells CASSADRERTLNIQYF. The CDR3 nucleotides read TGTGCCAGCTCAGCAGACAGGGAGAGAACATTAAACATTCAGTACTTC.

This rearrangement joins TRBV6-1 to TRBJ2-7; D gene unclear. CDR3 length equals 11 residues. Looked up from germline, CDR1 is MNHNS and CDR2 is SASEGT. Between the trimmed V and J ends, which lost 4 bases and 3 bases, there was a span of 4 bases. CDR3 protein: CASSAGYEQYF. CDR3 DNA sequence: TGTGCCAGCAGTGCAGGCTACGAGCAGTACTTC.

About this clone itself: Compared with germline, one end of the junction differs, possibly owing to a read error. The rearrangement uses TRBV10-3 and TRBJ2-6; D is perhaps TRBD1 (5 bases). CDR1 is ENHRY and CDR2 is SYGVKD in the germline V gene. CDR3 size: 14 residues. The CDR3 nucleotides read TGTGCCATCAGTGAGGGGGATGGGGCCAACGCCCTGACTTTC. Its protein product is CAISEGDGANALTF.

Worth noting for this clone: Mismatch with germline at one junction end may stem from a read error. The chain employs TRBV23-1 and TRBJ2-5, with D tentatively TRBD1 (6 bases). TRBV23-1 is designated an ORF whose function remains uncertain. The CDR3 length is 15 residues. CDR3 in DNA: TGCGCCAGCGGTCAAGCGACAGGTCCCCAAGAGACCCAGTACTTC. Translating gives CASGQATGPQETQYF.